This T cell receptor beta chain was captured in a study of cytomegalovirus exposure and HLA in healthy donors. The study's findings and limits: Most TCR sequences were seen very rarely across donors, but some public TCRs occurred in many. The number of N-insertions in an Asian-associated ancestry cluster was reportedly below the approximately 700-donor mean in a later analysis.

V was cut by 4 bases and J by 1 base, with 14 bases left in between. Germline-derived CDR1 and CDR2 are SGHRS and YFSETQ. CDR3 length: 15 amino acids. Each donor's status was that of a healthy bone marrow donor. The study sampled nominally healthy donors, though unrecorded immune exposures were likely. Primers included in the PCR were 60 Vbeta and 13 Jbeta primers. Generated by immunoSEQ multiplex PCR, the TCRdb table keeps only in-frame clones and is missing some. The sample yields about 150,000 clones, about 60% seen once. In this sample, this clone turned up a few times. No antigen is known for it. This clonotype was sampled from a woman in her sixties or seventies in good health and CMV-seropositive. The chain is built from TRBV5-1 and TRBJ1-1; D unresolved. Sequencing was carried out using PBMCs. The CDR3 DNA reads TGCGCCAGCAGCGACCCCAGGATGGGGAACACTGAAGCTTTCTTT. Its translation is CASSDPRMGNTEAFF.